The 21 T cell receptor beta chains in this list originate from one sample, sequenced in a study of CD8+CD57+ T cells in acquired aplastic anemia. Profiling of TCR beta VDJ combinations and CDR3 sequences used genomic DNA as template. MiXCR, applied by TCRdb to the reads, yields one record per CDR3 protein. The sample includes about 160,000 distinct CDR3 sequences, 40% to 60% of them seen just once. All sequencing subjects had displayed CD8+CD57+ cell expansion on flow cytometry. Material: sorted CD4+, CD8+, or CD8+CD57+ T cells (not recorded which) from PBMCs. These receptor sequences come from a human donor with aplastic anemia.

This clonotype was picked up many times. CDR3 loop: CATSEPSRDRVYETQYF. The DNA for the CDR3 is TGTGCCACCAGTGAACCAAGCCGGGACAGGGTTTACGAGACCCAGTACTTC. The chain couples TRBV24-1 to TRBJ2-5, with TRBD1 matching over 9 bases. Per the germline V gene, CDR1 is KGHDR and CDR2 is SFDVKD. J was trimmed by 5 bases and V by 4 bases; bases with no gene match: 13. This CDR3 comprises 17 residues.

The chain carries TRBV20-1 and TRBJ2-5, with 8 bases aligning to TRBD1. CDR3 length: 15 residues. Germline CDR1 DFQATT, CDR2 SNEGSKA (reference sequence). J lost 5 bases, V lost 3 bases, and 11 bases had no gene match. Here the CDR3 reads CSASPGQAMEETQYF. The CDR3 nucleotides are TGCAGTGCTAGTCCGGGACAGGCGATGGAGGAGACCCAGTACTTC.

J is TRBJ1-6 and V is TRBV25-1, with D perhaps matching TRBD1 (5 bases). From germline, CDR1 is MGHDK and CDR2 SYGVNS. V lost 8 bases and J lost 10, with 9 bases in between. The CDR3 runs to 11 residues. The CDR3 here is CASGGQSPLHF. The CDR3, as DNA: TGTGCCAGCGGGGGTCAGTCACCCCTCCACTTT.

This clonotype has a count of ten or more. The rearrangement links TRBV29-1 to TRBJ2-1; D is undetermined. The V end lost 1 base, the J end lost 6 bases, and 7 bases lay between the germline ends. The CDR3 runs 12 residues. Germline-derived CDR1 and CDR2 are SQVTM and ANQGSEA. The CDR3 here is CSVEGVVNEQFF. DNA for the CDR3: TGCAGCGTTGAAGGGGTCGTCAATGAGCAGTTCTTC.

The chain combines TRBV7-8 with TRBJ2-1; D tentatively reads TRBD1 or TRBD2 (5 bases each). Germline CDR1 and CDR2: SGHVS and FQNEAQ. The CDR3 covers 14 residues. V was shortened by 4 bases and J by 5 bases, with 12 bases between the two germline ends. The DNA of the CDR3 is TGTGCCAGCAGCTCCCCGAGGGGCGACAATGAGCAGTTCTTC. As protein: CASSSPRGDNEQFF.

The chain joins TRBV20-1 to TRBJ1-2; perhaps TRBD1 as D (6 bases). Between the trimmed V and J ends, which lost 6 bases and 0 bases, there was a span of 23 bases. Germline assignment: CDR1 DFQATT and CDR2 SNEGSKA (reference sequence). The CDR3 contains 17 residues. CDR3 region: CSASSTRGDQANYGYTF. The CDR3 DNA reads TGCAGTGCCAGCTCGACGAGGGGGGACCAAGCTAACTATGGCTACACCTTC.

This clonotype occurred many times. The chain joins TRBV7-8 to TRBJ2-7; 11 bases map to TRBD1. The length of the CDR3 is 17 residues. With 1 base clipped from V and 4 bases from J, the junction kept 9 bases outside the gene matches. Germline assignment: CDR1 SGHVS and CDR2 FQNEAQ. CDR3 DNA: TGTGCCAGCAGCTTAGGGACAGGGGGCGTCAGTTGGTACGAGCAGTACTTC. Protein product: CASSLGTGGVSWYEQYF.

This clonotype was found once. The chain combines TRBV11-2 with TRBJ2-3, with no clear D. V lost 2 bases and J lost 2, with 11 bases in between. The CDR3 sequence is 15 residues long. Germline V gene sequence: CDR1 SGHAT, CDR2 FQNNGV. CDR3 loop: CASSLRPMFTDTQYF. For the CDR3, the DNA is TGTGCCAGCAGCTTAAGGCCAATGTTCACAGATACGCAGTATTTT.

This clonotype has just one count. A read error may explain this, as a much larger clone is one base away. V gene TRBV7-9 combines with J gene TRBJ2-1, with D possibly TRBD1 on 6 matching bases. Germline CDR1 reads SEHNR; CDR2 reads FQNEAQ (reference sequence). CDR3 length equals 13 residues. The CDR3 DNA is TGTGCCAGCAGCCGGGACACATACAGTGAGCAGTTCTTC. Protein sequence: CASSRDTYSEQFF.

This clonotype appeared many times. The rearrangement links TRBV6-5 to TRBJ1-1; D not resolved. The germline V and J ends were trimmed by 4 bases and 1 base, with 13 bases remaining between them. This CDR3 contains 15 residues. Germline V CDR1 and CDR2: MNHEY, SVGAGI. CDR3 in DNA: TGTGCCAGCAGTTTCCCGGGAAGAGGGAACACTGAAGCTTTCTTT. Translated: CASSFPGRGNTEAFF.

In its sample, this clonotype was seen many times. V is TRBV5-1 and J is TRBJ2-1, with 14 bases aligning to TRBD2. Germline V gives CDR1 SGHRS, CDR2 YFSETQ. The CDR3 contains 16 residues. V gave up 4 bases and J gave up 8 bases; unmatched junction bases: 8. In DNA form, the CDR3 reads TGCGCCAGCAGCCTGGGACTAGCGGGAGTTCGAGATGAGCAGTTCTTC. Translating gives CASSLGLAGVRDEQFF.

This chain joins TRBV5-1 and TRBJ2-7; perhaps D is TRBD1 or TRBD2 (7 bases each). Germline-derived CDR1 and CDR2 are SGHRS and YFSETQ. This CDR3 has 14 residues. Trimming took 4 bases from V and 7 from J, leaving 18 bases between them. CDR3 residues: CASSLGTVREEQYF. The CDR3 bases are TGCGCCAGCAGCCTAGGGACAGTGCGGGAGGAGCAGTACTTC.

The chain joins TRBV5-5 to TRBJ1-3; D gene ambiguous. Germline loops: CDR1 SGHKS, CDR2 YYEKEE (reference sequence). V gave up 1 base and J gave up 4 bases, with 9 bases separating them. The CDR3 is 14 residues long. CDR3 in DNA: TGTGCCAGCAGCTTGACCGTGGAAGGAAACACCATATATTTT. Amino acids: CASSLTVEGNTIYF. Full variable domain (outside the CDR3, taken from reference TRBV5-5 and TRBJ1-3): DAGVTQSPTHLIKTRGQQVTLRCSPISGHKSVSWYQQVLGQGPQFIFQYYEKEERGRGNFPDRFSARQFPNYSSELNVNALLLGDSALYLCASSLTVEGNTIYFGEGSWLTVV.

The sample holds many counts of this clonotype. The J gene is TRBJ2-7, the V gene TRBV5-5, with D perhaps matching TRBD1 (6 bases). With 0 bases removed from V and 3 bases from J, the gap between germline ends came to 10 bases. Germline V gene sequence: CDR1 SGHKS, CDR2 YYEKEE (reference sequence). The CDR3 totals 14 residues. The CDR3 sequence: CASSLGDTVYEQYF. In DNA form, the CDR3 reads TGTGCCAGCAGCTTGGGGGACACGGTCTACGAGCAGTACTTC.

The gene calls are TRBV27 and TRBJ2-7, with D maybe TRBD1 (5 bases). V gave up 6 bases and J gave up 4 bases, with 13 bases separating them. Germline V gene sequence: CDR1 MNHEY, CDR2 SMNVEV (reference sequence). The CDR3 runs 13 residues. The CDR3 sequence: CASSVLGEYEQYF. As DNA, the CDR3 is TGTGCCAGCAGCGTCTTAGGGGAATACGAGCAGTACTTC.

This clonotype was observed at least ten times. The chain links TRBV19 to TRBJ1-2; no clear D. The CDR3 consists of 14 residues. Germline CDR1 and CDR2: LNHDA and SQIVND (reference sequence). V lost 3 bases and J lost 2, with 10 bases in between. The CDR3 DNA sequence: TGTGCCAGTAGTATGGGAGGGTTCAACTATGGCTACACCTTC. Translated, it gives CASSMGGFNYGYTF.

This rearrangement joins TRBV20-1 to TRBJ2-7; 12 bases align to TRBD2. Germline loops: CDR1 DFQATT, CDR2 SNEGSKA (reference sequence). Losses at the gene ends were 3 bases for V and 5 bases for J; bases not matched to a gene: 8. CDR3 length: 15 residues. The CDR3 region has the DNA TGCAGTGCTAGCCCGACTAGCGGGAGATCTCACGAGCAGTACTTC. Amino acids: CSASPTSGRSHEQYF.

The rearrangement links TRBV11-2 to TRBJ2-1; 12 nucleotides align to TRBD1. The germline gives CDR1 SGHAT, CDR2 FQNNGV. The ends lost 3 bases at V and 8 bases at J; junction bases unmatched: 11. This CDR3 region has 17 residues. Written as DNA, the CDR3 is TGTGCCAGCAGCTTGTTGTCCGGGACAGGGGGCTTAGATGAGCAGTTCTTC. This encodes CASSLLSGTGGLDEQFF.

This clonotype occurred once. A read error may be the cause here, since a much bigger clone is one base away. The chain joins TRBV11-2 to TRBJ2-2; D is perhaps TRBD2 (5 bases). Germline assignment: CDR1 SGHAT and CDR2 FQNNGV. The CDR3 length is 18 residues. V was cut by 1 base and J by 4 bases, with 19 bases left in between. The CDR3 DNA is TGTGCCAGCAGCTTAGGTACAGCGGAAGGGCCGAGCACCGGGGAGCTGTTTTTT. This encodes CASSLGTAEGPSTGELFF.

A word on this clonotype: At one boundary the junction diverges from the germline segment, which might be a read error. The V call is TRBV11-2, the J call TRBJ2-1; D remains ambiguous. Germline V gives CDR1 SGHAT, CDR2 FQNNGV. The CDR3 covers 17 residues. The CDR3 DNA is TGTGCTAGCAGCCCCCGGCTGGGCCAGAGCTCCTACAATGAGCAGTTCTTC. It specifies CASSPRLGQSSYNEQFF.

This clonotype was seen many times. The rearrangement uses TRBV19 and TRBJ1-6, with a tentative D call TRBD1 (6 bases). The V end was cut by 10 bases, the J end by 7 bases, with 14 bases between. Germline CDR1 is LNHDA and CDR2 is SQIVND (reference sequence). The length of the CDR3 is 13 residues. CDR3 DNA: TGTGCCATTGGGGACACCGTAAATTCACCCCTCCACTTT. Protein sequence: CAIGDTVNSPLHF.